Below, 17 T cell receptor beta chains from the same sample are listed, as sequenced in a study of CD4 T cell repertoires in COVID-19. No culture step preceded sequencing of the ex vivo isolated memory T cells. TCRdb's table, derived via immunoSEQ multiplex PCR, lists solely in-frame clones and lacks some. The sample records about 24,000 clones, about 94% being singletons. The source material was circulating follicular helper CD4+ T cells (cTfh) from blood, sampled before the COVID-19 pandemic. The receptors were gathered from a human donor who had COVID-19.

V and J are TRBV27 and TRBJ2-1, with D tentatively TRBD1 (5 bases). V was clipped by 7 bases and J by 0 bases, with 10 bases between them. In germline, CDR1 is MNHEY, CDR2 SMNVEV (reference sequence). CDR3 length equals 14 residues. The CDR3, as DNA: TGTGCCAGCAAACCGACAGCCTCCTACAATGAGCAGTTCTTC. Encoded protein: CASKPTASYNEQFF.

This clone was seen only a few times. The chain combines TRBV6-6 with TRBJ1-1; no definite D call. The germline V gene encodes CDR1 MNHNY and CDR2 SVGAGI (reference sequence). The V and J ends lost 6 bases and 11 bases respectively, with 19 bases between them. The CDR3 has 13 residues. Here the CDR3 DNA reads TGTGCCAGCAGAAGCACAGTCACCGGTGAGGCTTTCTTT. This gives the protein CASRSTVTGEAFF.

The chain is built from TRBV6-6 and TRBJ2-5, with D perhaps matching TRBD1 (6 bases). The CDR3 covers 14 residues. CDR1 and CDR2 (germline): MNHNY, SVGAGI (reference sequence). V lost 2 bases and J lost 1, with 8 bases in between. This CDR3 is CASSYGQSQETQYF. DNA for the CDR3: TGTGCCAGCAGTTACGGACAGTCCCAAGAGACCCAGTACTTC.

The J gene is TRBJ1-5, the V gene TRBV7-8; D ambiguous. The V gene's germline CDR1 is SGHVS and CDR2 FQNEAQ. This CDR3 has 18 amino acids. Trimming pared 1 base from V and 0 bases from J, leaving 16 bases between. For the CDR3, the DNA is TGTGCCAGCAGCTTAGAGGTCGGGAAAACATATAGCAATCAGCCCCAGCATTTT. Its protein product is CASSLEVGKTYSNQPQHF.

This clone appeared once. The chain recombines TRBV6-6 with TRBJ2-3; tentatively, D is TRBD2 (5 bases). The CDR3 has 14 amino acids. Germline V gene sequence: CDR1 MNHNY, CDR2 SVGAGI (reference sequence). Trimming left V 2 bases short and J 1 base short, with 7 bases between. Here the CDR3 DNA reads TGTGCCAGCAGTTACGGGAGCCGCACAGATACGCAGTATTTT. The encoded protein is CASSYGSRTDTQYF.

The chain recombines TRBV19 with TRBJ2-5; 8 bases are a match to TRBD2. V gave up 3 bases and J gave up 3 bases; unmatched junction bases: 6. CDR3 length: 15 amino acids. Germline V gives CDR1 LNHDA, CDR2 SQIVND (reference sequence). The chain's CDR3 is CASSIHKAGEETQYF. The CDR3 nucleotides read TGTGCCAGTAGTATTCATAAAGCGGGAGAAGAGACCCAGTACTTC.

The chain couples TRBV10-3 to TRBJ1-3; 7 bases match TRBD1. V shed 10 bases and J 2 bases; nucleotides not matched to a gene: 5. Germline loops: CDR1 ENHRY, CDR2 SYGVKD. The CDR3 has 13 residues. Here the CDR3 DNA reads TGTGCCACCGGGACAGAACCTGGAAACACCATATATTTT. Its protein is CATGTEPGNTIYF.

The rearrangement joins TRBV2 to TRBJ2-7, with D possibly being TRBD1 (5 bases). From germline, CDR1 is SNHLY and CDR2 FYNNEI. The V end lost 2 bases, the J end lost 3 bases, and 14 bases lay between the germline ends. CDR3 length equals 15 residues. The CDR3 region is CASSERGLTLYEQYF. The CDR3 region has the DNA TGTGCCAGCAGTGAAAGGGGCCTAACACTCTACGAGCAGTACTTC. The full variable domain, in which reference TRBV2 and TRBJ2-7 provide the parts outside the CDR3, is EPEVTQTPSHQVTQMGQEVILRCVPISNHLYFYWYRQILGQKVEFLVSFYNNEISEKSEIFDDQFSVERPDGSNFTLKIRSTKLEDSAMYFCASSERGLTLYEQYFGPGTRLTVT.

CDR3 amino acids: CASRGQGRPGELFF. CDR3 bases: TGTGCCAGCAGGGGACAGGGCCGACCCGGGGAGCTGTTTTTT. V usage is TRBV28 and J usage is TRBJ2-2; 9 bases map to TRBD1. The CDR3 contains 14 residues. V gave up 6 bases and J gave up 6 bases; unmatched junction bases: 5. Per germline, CDR1 MDHEN and CDR2 SYDVKM.

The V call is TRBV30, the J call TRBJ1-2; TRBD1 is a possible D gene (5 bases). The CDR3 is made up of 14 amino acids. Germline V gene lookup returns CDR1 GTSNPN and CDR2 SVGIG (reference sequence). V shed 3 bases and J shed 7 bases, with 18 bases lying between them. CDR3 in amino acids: CAWSPAGMGGGYTF. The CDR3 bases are TGTGCCTGGAGCCCGGCAGGGATGGGAGGTGGCTACACCTTC.

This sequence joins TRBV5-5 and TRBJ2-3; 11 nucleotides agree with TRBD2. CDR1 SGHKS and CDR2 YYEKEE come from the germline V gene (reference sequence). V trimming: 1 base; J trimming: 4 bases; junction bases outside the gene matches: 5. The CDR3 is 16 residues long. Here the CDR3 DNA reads TGTGCCAGCAGCTTGATGGGACTAGCGGCCTCAGATACGCAGTATTTT. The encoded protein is CASSLMGLAASDTQYF.

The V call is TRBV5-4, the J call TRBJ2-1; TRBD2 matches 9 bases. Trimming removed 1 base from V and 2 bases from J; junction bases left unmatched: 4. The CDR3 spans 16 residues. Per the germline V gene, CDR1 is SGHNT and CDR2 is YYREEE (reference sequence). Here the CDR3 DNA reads TGTGCCAGCAGCTTGCGGGCTAGCGGGACCTACAATGAGCAGTTCTTC. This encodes CASSLRASGTYNEQFF.

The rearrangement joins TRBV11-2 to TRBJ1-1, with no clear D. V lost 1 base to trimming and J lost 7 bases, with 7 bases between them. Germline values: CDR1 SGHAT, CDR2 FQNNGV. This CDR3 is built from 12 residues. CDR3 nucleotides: TGTGCCAGCAGCTTAGCCGGGGTTGAAGCTTTCTTT. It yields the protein CASSLAGVEAFF.

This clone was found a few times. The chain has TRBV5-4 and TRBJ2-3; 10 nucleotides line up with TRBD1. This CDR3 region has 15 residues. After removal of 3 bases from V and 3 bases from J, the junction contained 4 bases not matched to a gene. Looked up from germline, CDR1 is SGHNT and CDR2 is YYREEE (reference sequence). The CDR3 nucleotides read TGTGCCAGCAGCTCCGGGGACAGGGGAACAGATACGCAGTATTTT. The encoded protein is CASSSGDRGTDTQYF. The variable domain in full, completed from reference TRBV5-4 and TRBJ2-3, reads ETGVTQSPTHLIKTRGQQVTLRCSSQSGHNTVSWYQQALGQGPQFIFQYYREEENGRGNFPPRFSGLQFPNYSSELNVNALELDDSALYLCASSSGDRGTDTQYFGPGTRLTVL.

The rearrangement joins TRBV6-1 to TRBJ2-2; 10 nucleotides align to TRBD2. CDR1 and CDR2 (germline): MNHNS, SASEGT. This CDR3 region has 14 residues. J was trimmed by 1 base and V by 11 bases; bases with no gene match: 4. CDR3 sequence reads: CAGAGGGNTGELFF. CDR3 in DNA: TGTGCCGGAGCGGGAGGGGGGAACACCGGGGAGCTGTTTTTT.

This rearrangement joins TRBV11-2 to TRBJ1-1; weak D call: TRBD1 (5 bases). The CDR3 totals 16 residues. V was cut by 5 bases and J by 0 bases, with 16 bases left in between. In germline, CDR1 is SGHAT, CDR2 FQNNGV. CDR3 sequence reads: CASSPQGTLMNTEAFF. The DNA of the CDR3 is TGTGCCAGCAGCCCCCAGGGAACCCTCATGAACACTGAAGCTTTCTTT. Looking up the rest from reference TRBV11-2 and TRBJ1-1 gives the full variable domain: EAGVAQSPRYKIIEKRQSVAFWCNPISGHATLYWYQQILGQGPKLLIQFQNNGVVDDSQLPKDRFSAERLKGVDSTLKIQPAKLEDSAVYLCASSPQGTLMNTEAFFGQGTRLTVV.

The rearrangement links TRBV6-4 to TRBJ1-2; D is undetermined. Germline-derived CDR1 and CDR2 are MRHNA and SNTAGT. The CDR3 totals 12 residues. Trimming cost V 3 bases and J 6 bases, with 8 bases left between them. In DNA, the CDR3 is TGTGCCAGCAGTGATCGGTTGCATGGCTACACCTTC. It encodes CASSDRLHGYTF.